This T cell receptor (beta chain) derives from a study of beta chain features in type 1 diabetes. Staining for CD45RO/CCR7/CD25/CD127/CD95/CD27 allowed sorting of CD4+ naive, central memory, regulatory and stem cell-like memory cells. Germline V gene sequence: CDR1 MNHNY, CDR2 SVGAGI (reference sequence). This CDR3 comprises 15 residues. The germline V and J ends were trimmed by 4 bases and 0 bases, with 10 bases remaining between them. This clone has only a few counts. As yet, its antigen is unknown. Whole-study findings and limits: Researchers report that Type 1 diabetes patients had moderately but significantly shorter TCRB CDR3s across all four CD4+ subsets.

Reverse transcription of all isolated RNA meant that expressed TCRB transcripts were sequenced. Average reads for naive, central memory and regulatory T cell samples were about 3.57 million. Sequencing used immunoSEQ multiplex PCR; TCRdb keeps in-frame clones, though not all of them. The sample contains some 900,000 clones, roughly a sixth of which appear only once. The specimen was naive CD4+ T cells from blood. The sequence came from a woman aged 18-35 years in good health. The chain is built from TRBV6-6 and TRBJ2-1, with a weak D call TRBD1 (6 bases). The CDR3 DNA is TGTGCCAGCAGTTTGGCGGACAGCTCCTACAATGAGCAGTTCTTC. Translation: CASSLADSSYNEQFF.